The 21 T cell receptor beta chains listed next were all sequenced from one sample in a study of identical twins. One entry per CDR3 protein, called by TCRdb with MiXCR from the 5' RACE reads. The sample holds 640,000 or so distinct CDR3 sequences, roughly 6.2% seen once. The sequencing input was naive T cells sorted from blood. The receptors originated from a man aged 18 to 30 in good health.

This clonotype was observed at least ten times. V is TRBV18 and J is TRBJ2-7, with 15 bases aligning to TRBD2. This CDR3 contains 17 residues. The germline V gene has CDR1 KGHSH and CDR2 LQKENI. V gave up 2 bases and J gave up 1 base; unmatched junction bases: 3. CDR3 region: CASSPSGTSGRSYEQYF. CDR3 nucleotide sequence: TGTGCCAGCTCACCAAGTGGGACTAGCGGGAGGTCCTACGAGCAGTACTTC.

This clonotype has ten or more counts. The CDR3 region has the DNA TGCAGTGCTAGAGCCGACAGAACGAGGGGAGATACGCAGTATTTT. The encoded protein is CSARADRTRGDTQYF. The V gene is TRBV20-1, the J gene TRBJ2-3, with D perhaps being TRBD1 or TRBD2 (5 bases each). This CDR3 spans 15 amino acids. CDR1 is DFQATT, CDR2 SNEGSKA, per germline (reference sequence). V gave up 1 base and J gave up 5 bases, with 16 bases separating them.

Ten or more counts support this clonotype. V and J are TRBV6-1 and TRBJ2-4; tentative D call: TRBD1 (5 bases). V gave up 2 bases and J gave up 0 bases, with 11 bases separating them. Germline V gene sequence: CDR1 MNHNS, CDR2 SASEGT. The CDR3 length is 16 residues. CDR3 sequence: CASSEQGTVAKNIQYF. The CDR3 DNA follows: TGTGCCAGCAGTGAACAGGGAACCGTAGCCAAAAACATTCAGTACTTC.

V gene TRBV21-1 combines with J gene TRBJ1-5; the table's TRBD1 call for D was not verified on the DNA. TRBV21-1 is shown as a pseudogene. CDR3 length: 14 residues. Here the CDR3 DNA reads TGTGCCAGCAGCAAAGCAGGGGGCGATCAGCCCCAGCATTTT. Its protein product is CASSKAGGDQPQHF.

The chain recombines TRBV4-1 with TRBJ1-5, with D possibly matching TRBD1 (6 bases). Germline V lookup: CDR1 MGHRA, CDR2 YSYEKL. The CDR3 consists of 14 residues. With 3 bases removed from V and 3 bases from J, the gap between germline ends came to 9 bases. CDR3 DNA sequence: TGCGCCAGCAGCCACAGACAGGACAATCAGCCCCAGCATTTT. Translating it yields CASSHRQDNQPQHF.

The CDR3 DNA reads as TGCGCCAGCAGTCCCAGGACGACTGTGTCCTCCTACAATGAGCAGTTCTTC. Its translation is CASSPRTTVSSYNEQFF. The genes are TRBV5-1 and TRBJ2-1, with D unresolved. Trimming shortened V by 5 bases and J by 0 bases, and 18 bases separated the two germline ends. This CDR3 is built from 17 residues. Germline lookup yields CDR1 SGHRS and CDR2 YFSETQ. The variable domain in full, with the rest retrieved from reference TRBV5-1 and TRBJ2-1, is KAGVTQTPRYLIKTRGQQVTLSCSPISGHRSVSWYQQTPGQGLQFLFEYFSETQRNKGNFPGRFSGRQFSNSRSEMNVSTLELGDSALYLCASSPRTTVSSYNEQFFGPGTRLTVL.

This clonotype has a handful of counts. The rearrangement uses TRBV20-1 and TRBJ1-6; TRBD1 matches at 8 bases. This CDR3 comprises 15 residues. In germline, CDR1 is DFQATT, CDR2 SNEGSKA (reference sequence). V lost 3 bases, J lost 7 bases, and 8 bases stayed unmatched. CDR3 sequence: CSARPGQGRNSPLHF. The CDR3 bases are TGCAGTGCTAGGCCCGGACAGGGTCGGAATTCACCCCTCCACTTT.

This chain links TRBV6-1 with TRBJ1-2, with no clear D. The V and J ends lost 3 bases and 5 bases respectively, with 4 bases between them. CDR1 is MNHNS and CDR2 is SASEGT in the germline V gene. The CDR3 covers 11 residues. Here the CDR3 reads CASSDTYGYTF. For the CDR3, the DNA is TGTGCCAGCAGTGACACGTATGGCTACACCTTC.

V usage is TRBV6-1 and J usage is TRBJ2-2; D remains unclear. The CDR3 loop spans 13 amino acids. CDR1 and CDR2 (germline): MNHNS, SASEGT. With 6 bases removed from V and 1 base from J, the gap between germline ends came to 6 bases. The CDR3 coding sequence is TGTGCCAGCAGCAACAAGAACACCGGGGAGCTGTTTTTT. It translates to CASSNKNTGELFF.

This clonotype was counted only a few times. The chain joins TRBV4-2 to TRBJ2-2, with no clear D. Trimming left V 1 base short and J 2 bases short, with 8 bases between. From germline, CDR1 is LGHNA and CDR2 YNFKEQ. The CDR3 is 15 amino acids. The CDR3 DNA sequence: TGTGCCAGCAGCCAAGCCTTTAAAAACACCGGGGAGCTGTTTTTT. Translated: CASSQAFKNTGELFF.

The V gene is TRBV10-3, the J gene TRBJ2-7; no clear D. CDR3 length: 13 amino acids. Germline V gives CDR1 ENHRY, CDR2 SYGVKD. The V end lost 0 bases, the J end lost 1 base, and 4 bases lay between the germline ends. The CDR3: CAISESPSYEQYV. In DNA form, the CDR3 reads TGTGCCATCAGTGAGTCCCCGTCCTACGAGCAGTACGTC.

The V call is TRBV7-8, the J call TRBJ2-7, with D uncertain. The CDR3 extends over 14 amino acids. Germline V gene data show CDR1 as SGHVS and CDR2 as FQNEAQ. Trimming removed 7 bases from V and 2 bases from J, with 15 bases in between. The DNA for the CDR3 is TGTGCCAGCACGCGGAGACGGCTGCCCTACGAGCAGTACTTC. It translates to CASTRRRLPYEQYF.

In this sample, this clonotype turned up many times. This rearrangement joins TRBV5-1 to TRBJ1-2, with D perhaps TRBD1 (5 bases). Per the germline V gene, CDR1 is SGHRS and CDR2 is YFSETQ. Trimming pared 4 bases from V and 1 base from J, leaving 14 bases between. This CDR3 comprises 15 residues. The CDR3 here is CASSQSGRLNYGYTF. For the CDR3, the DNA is TGCGCCAGCAGCCAGTCGGGACGGCTTAACTATGGCTACACCTTC.

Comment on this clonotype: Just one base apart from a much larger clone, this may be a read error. The CDR3 loop reads CASSFDRVNEQFF. In nucleotides, the CDR3 is TGTGCCAGCAGCTTTGACAGGGTCAATGAGCAGTTCTTC. The J gene is TRBJ2-1, the V gene TRBV11-2; TRBD1 aligns across 7 bases. The trim removed 3 bases at V and 6 bases at J, leaving 2 bases unmatched. CDR3 size: 13 residues. Germline V gene lookup returns CDR1 SGHAT and CDR2 FQNNGV.

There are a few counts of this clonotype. The CDR3 loop reads CASSTGEGLPYNEQFF. The CDR3 nucleotides read TGTGCCAGCAGTACGGGGGAGGGCCTCCCCTACAATGAGCAGTTCTTC. This rearrangement joins TRBV28 to TRBJ2-1, with 7 bases aligning to TRBD2. V was clipped by 5 bases and J by 2 bases; unmatched bases: 9. Germline assignment: CDR1 MDHEN and CDR2 SYDVKM. There are 16 residues in the CDR3.

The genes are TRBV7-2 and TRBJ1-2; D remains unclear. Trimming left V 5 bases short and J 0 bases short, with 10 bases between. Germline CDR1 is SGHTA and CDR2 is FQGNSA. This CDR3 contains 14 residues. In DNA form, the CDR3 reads TGTGCCAGCAGCCGAATCGGGTCTAACTATGGCTACACCTTC. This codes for CASSRIGSNYGYTF.

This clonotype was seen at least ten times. CDR3 sequence (DNA): TGTGCCAGCACGGCAGGGCTCGATGAAGCTTTCTTT. This encodes CASTAGLDEAFF. The chain employs TRBV28 and TRBJ1-1; D perhaps matches TRBD1 (5 bases). With 7 bases removed from V and 7 bases from J, the gap between germline ends came to 13 bases. Looked up from germline, CDR1 is MDHEN and CDR2 is SYDVKM. The CDR3 sequence is 12 residues long.

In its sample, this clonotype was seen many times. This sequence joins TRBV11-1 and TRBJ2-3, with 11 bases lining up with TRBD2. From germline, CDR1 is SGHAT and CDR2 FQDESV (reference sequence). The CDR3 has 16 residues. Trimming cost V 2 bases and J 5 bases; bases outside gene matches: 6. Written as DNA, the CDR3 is TGTGCCAGCAGCTTAATTGCTAGCGGGAGGCAAGATACGCAGTATTTT. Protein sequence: CASSLIASGRQDTQYF.

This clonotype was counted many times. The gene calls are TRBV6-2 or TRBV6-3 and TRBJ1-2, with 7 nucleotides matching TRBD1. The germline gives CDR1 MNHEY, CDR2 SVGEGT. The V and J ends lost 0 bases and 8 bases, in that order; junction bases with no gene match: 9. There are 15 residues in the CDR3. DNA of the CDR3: TGTGCCAGCAGTTACTCGTGGAACAGGGGTGACGGCTACACCTTC. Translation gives CASSYSWNRGDGYTF.

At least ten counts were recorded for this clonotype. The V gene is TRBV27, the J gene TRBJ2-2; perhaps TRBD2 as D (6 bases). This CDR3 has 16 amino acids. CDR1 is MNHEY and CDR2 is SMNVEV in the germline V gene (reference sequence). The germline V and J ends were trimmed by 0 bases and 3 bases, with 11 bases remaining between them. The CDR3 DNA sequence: TGTGCCAGCAGTTTATCTGGCGGGACCTACACCGGGGAGCTGTTTTTT. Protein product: CASSLSGGTYTGELFF.

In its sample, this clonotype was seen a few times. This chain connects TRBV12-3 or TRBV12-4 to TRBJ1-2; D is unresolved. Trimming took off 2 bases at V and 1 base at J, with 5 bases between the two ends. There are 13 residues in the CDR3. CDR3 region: CASSLRDNYGYTF. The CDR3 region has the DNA TGTGCCAGCAGTTTAAGGGATAACTATGGCTACACCTTC.